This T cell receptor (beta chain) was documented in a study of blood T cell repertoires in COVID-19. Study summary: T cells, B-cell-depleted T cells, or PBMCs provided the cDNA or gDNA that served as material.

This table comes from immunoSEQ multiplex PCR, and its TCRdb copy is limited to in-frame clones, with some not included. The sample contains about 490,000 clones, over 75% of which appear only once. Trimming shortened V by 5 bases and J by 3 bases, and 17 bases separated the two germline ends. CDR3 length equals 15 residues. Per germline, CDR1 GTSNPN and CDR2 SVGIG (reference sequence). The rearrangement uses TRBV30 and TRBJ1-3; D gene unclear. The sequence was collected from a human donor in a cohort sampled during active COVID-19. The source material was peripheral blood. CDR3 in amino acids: CAWAGKTPIGNTIYF. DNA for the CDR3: TGTGCCTGGGCCGGGAAGACACCAATTGGAAACACCATATATTTT. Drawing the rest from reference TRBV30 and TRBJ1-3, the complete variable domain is SQTIHQWPATLVQPVGSPLSLECTVEGTSNPNLYWYRQAAGRGLQLLFYSVGIGQISSEVPQNLSASRPQDRQFILSSKKLLLSDSGFYLCAWAGKTPIGNTIYFGEGSWLTVV.